The following is a T cell receptor beta chain sequence with its context. Per the original data handling: By means of reference gene primer amplification, nucleated cell counts were estimated. TCRdb's copy holds only in-frame clones and misses some; the assay was immunoSEQ multiplex PCR. The V and J calls and the clone size are those of that table, but D and trimming were determined from the DNA. The repertoire consists of nearly 25,000 clones, with under 90% occurring once and the leading ten covering more than 6.5%. This entry comes from a study of blood T cell repertoires in COVID-19. Across the study: Acute-phase and convalescent COVID-19 samples originated in the United States, Italy and Spain. The analysed material was cDNA or gDNA that came from T cells, B-cell-depleted T cells, or PBMCs.

Sequencing used peripheral blood. The clonotype originates from a man between 65 and 85 years old with acute or convalescent COVID-19.

CDR3 in amino acids: CASSPNSGNTIYF. CDR3 coding DNA: TGCGCCAGCAGTCCTAACTCTGGAAACACCATATATTTT. The chain joins TRBV5-1 to TRBJ1-3; D is unresolved. The CDR3 is 13 residues long. V lost 5 bases and J lost 0, with 6 bases in between. Germline-derived CDR1 and CDR2 are SGHRS and YFSETQ.